The rows below give T cell receptor beta chains drawn from one sample of a study of blood T cells in healthy people across ages. Each CDR3 protein gets one entry after TCRdb re-called the 5' RACE reads with MiXCR. The table shows over 500,000 distinct CDR3 sequences, with roughly a quarter occurring only once. The sample was also linked to a second study, of T cells of mothers and their children.

Specimen: blood. The receptors come from a boy aged 2 to 9 in good health. The CDR3 runs from the conserved cysteine through the conserved F or W. D genes are given only for firm matches. Clone size is shown for a subset of rows, as once, few, many or a class of expanded clone.

CDR3 length	D gene	V gene	clone size	J gene	CDR3 protein	CDR3 DNA
12	.	TRBV3-1	many	TRBJ2-3	CASSQGTDTQYF	TGTGCCAGCAGCCAAGGCACAGATACGCAGTATTTT
13	.	TRBV6-5	once	TRBJ2-6	CASSYKQVAVLTF	TGTGCCAGCAGTTATAAACAGGTAGCCGTCCTGACTTTC
15	.	TRBV25-1	few	TRBJ2-1	CASSAPKISWNEQFF	TGTGCCAGCAGTGCCCCGAAGATCAGTTGGAATGAGCAGTTCTTC
14	.	TRBV5-1	.	TRBJ1-1	CASSSGLWNTEAFF	TGCGCCAGCAGCTCGGGACTTTGGAACACTGAAGCTTTCTTT
14	.	TRBV4-2	.	TRBJ2-3	CASSLEETTDTQYF	TGTGCCAGCAGCCTCGAGGAAACGACAGATACGCAGTATTTT
13	.	TRBV7-2	few	TRBJ1-1	CASSLGVGTEAFF	TGTGCCAGCAGCTTAGGAGTCGGCACTGAAGCTTTCTTT
12	.	TRBV27	few	TRBJ2-3	CASSLYGDTQYF	TGTGCCAGCAGTTTATATGGTGATACGCAGTATTTT
16	.	TRBV6-1	.	TRBJ1-2	CASSPRSGSAFFGYTF	TGTGCCAGCAGTCCGCGTTCCGGATCCGCGTTTTTTGGCTACACCTTC
19	TRBD2	TRBV7-9	.	TRBJ2-1	CASSLPAGGMERSYNEQFF	TGTGCCAGCAGCTTACCAGCGGGAGGAATGGAGCGCTCCTACAATGAGCAGTTCTTC
15	TRBD2	TRBV6-5	few	TRBJ2-5	CASSRPAGGPETQYF	TGTGCCAGCAGCCGACCAGCGGGGGGGCCAGAGACCCAGTACTTC
14	.	TRBV4-2	.	TRBJ1-5	CASSQDWGNQPQHF	TGTGCCAGCAGCCAAGATTGGGGCAATCAGCCCCAGCATTTT
13	.	TRBV27	few	TRBJ2-6	CASSLKGANVLTF	TGTGCCAGCAGTTTAAAGGGGGCCAACGTCCTGACTTTC
17	.	TRBV29-1	.	TRBJ2-5	CSALGWGQPTGMETQYF	TGCAGCGCTCTTGGTTGGGGCCAGCCAACCGGTATGGAGACCCAGTACTTC
14	.	TRBV5-1	.	TRBJ2-5	CASRAETGRETQYF	TGCGCCAGCAGGGCCGAGACAGGGAGGGAGACCCAGTACTTC
14	.	TRBV20-1	.	TRBJ2-3	CSASDGGSTDTQYF	TGCAGTGCTAGCGACGGCGGGAGCACAGATACGCAGTATTTT
15	.	TRBV4-3	.	TRBJ1-4	CASSSLAGANEKLFF	TGCGCCAGCAGCTCCCTGGCAGGTGCTAATGAAAAACTGTTTTTT